This T cell receptor beta chain was observed in a study of T cell responses to AZD1222 COVID-19 vaccine. Notes on the study in general: The repertoires were collected only after the peak T cell response. At 160-218 and 743-854, vaccine-associated CD4 TCRs were dominant, and they spanned spike. Reportedly, close to half of spike-specific TCRs are directed against unmutated variant regions.

To note about this clone: The target antigen is unknown.

Trimming removed 5 bases at V and 0 bases at J, with 5 bases between. This CDR3 is built from 13 residues. Germline V gives CDR1 SGHVS, CDR2 FQNEAQ. The table came from immunoSEQ multiplex PCR; TCRdb's copy has only in-frame clones and leaves some out. The table lists roughly 150,000 clones, 80% to 95% of them singletons. The J gene is TRBJ1-5, the V gene TRBV7-8; no definite D call. This TCR was sampled from an adult in good health. The sample in question was peripheral blood, obtained on day 0 of AZD1222 vaccination. The CDR3 loop reads CASSRGSNQPQHF. The CDR3 DNA reads TGTGCCAGCAGCCGCGGTAGCAATCAGCCCCAGCATTTT.